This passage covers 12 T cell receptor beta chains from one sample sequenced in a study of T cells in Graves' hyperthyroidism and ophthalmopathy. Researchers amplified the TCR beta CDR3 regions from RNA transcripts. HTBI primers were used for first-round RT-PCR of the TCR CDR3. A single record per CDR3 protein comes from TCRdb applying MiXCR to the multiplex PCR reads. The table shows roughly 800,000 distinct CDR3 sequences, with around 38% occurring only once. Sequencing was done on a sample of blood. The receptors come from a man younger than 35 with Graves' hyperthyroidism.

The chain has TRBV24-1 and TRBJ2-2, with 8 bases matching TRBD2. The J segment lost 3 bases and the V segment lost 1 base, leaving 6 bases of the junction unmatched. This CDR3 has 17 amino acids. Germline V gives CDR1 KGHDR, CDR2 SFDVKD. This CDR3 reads CATSDFRAGVYTGELFF. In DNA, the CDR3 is TGTGCCACCAGTGATTTCCGAGCGGGAGTATACACCGGGGAGCTGTTTTTT.

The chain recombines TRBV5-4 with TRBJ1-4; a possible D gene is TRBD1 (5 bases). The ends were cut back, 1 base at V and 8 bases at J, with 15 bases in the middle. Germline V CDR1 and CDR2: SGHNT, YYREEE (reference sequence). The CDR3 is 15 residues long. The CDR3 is CASSLSNTGDEKLFF. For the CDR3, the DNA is TGTGCCAGCAGCTTGTCCAACACGGGGGACGAAAAACTGTTTTTT.

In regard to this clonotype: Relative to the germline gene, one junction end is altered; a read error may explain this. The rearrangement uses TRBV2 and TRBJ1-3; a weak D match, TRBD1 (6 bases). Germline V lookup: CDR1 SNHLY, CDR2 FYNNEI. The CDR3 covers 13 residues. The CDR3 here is CASGQGSGNTTYF. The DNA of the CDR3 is TGTGCCAGCGGGCAGGGGTCTGGAAACACCACATATTTT. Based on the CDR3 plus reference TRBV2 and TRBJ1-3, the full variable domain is EPEVTQTPSHQVTQMGQEVILRCVPISNHLYFYWYRQILGQKVEFLVSFYNNEISEKSEIFDDQFSVERPDGSNFTLKIRSTKLEDSAMYFCASGQGSGNTTYFGEGSWLTVV.

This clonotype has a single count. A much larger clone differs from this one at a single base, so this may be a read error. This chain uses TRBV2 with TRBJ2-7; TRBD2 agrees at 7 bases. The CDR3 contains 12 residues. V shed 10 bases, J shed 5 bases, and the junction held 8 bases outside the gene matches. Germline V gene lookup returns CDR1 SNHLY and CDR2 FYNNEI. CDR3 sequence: CAIIGGEHEQYF. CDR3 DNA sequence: TGTGCCATCATTGGGGGGGAACACGAGCAGTACTTC.

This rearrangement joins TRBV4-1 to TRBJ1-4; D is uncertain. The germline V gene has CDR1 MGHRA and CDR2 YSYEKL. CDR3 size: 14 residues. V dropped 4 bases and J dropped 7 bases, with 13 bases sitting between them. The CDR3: CASSPPVGGEKLFF. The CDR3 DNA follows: TGCGCCAGCAGCCCCCCTGTGGGCGGTGAAAAACTGTTTTTT.

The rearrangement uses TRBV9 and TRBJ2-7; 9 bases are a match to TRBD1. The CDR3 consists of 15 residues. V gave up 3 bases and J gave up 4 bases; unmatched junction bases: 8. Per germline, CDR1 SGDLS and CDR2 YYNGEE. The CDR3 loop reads CASSDPGTGRYEQYF. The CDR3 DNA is TGTGCCAGCAGCGATCCGGGGACAGGGAGATACGAGCAGTACTTC.

CDR3 nucleotide sequence: TGTGCCAGCAGCTTGGTGGACAGAGTAGGCTACACCTTC. Residues: CASSLVDRVGYTF. The chain joins TRBV5-6 to TRBJ1-2; weak D call: TRBD1 (6 bases). The V and J ends lost 0 bases and 8 bases respectively, with 11 bases between them. The CDR3 extends over 13 amino acids. Germline CDR1 reads SGHDT; CDR2 reads YYEEEE.

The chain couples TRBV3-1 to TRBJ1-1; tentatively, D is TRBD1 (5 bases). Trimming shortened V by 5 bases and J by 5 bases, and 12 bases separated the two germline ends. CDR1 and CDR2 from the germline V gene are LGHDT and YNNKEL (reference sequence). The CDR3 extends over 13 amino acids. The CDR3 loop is CASSTRQLTEAFF. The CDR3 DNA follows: TGTGCCAGCAGCACCAGACAGTTGACTGAAGCTTTCTTT.

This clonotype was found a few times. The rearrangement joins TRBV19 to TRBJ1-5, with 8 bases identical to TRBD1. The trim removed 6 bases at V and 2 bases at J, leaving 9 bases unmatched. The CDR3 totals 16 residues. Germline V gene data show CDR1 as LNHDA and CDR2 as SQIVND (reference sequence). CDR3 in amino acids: CASRTGGPFGNQPQHF. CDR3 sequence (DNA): TGTGCCAGTAGAACAGGGGGGCCGTTCGGCAATCAGCCCCAGCATTTT. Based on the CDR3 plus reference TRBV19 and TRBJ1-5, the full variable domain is DGGITQSPKYLFRKEGQNVTLSCEQNLNHDAMYWYRQDPGQGLRLIYYSQIVNDFQKGDIAEGYSVSREKKESFPLTVTSAQKNPTAFYLCASRTGGPFGNQPQHFGDGTRLSIL.

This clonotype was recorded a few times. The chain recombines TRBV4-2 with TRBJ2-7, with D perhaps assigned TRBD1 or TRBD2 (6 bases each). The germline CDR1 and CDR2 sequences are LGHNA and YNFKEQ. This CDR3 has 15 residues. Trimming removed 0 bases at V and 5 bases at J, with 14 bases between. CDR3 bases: TGTGCCAGCAGCCAAGATCTTGGGGGGCAGAACGAGCAGTACTTC. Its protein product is CASSQDLGGQNEQYF.

The CDR3 is CATSREGQKNSPLHF. The DNA for the CDR3 is TGTGCCACCAGCAGAGAGGGACAGAAGAATTCACCCCTCCACTTT. The chain couples TRBV15 to TRBJ1-6; 7 nucleotides align to TRBD1. The trim removed 0 bases at V and 7 bases at J, leaving 3 bases unmatched. The CDR3 is 15 amino acids. CDR1 and CDR2 from the germline V gene are LNHNV and YYDKDF (reference sequence). Full variable domain (remainder filled in from reference TRBV15 and TRBJ1-6): DAMVIQNPRYQVTQFGKPVTLSCSQTLNHNVMYWYQQKSSQAPKLLFHYYDKDFNNEADTPDNFQSRRPNTSFCFLDIRSPGLGDTAMYLCATSREGQKNSPLHFGNGTRLTVT.

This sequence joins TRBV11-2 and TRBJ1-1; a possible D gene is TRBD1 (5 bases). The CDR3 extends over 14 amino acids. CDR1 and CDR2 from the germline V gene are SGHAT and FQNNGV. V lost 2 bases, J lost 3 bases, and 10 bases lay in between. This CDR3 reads CASSLQGPYTEAFF. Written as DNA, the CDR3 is TGTGCCAGCAGCTTACAGGGTCCGTACACTGAAGCTTTCTTT.